One and the same sample provided the 25 T cell receptor beta chains below, sequenced in a study of blood T cell repertoires in COVID-19. TCRdb keeps only in-frame clones here, not all; method: immunoSEQ multiplex PCR. The sample has over 60,000 clones, roughly 83% seen once; the top ten hold more than 8.5%. The sample consisted of peripheral blood. The receptors stem from a man aged 50 or older with COVID-19, enrolled during active disease.

This chain uses TRBV2 with TRBJ2-3, with 10 bases identical to TRBD2. CDR3 length: 17 amino acids. Germline CDR1 reads SNHLY; CDR2 reads FYNNEI. V lost 0 bases and J lost 5; bases outside the gene matches: 8. The CDR3 protein is CASSEARLAGVIDTQYF. The CDR3 coding sequence is TGTGCCAGCAGTGAAGCGCGGCTAGCGGGAGTTATAGATACGCAGTATTTT. Using reference TRBV2 and TRBJ2-3 for the parts outside the CDR3, the full variable domain is EPEVTQTPSHQVTQMGQEVILRCVPISNHLYFYWYRQILGQKVEFLVSFYNNEISEKSEIFDDQFSVERPDGSNFTLKIRSTKLEDSAMYFCASSEARLAGVIDTQYFGPGTRLTVL.

The chain joins TRBV7-2 to TRBJ2-7; 7 bases align to TRBD2. Germline V gene data show CDR1 as SGHTA and CDR2 as FQGNSA. CDR3 length: 13 residues. V shed 3 bases and J 6 bases; nucleotides not matched to a gene: 5. The CDR3 DNA follows: TGTGCCAGCAGCTTGGGGGGAGGGCGCGAGCAGTACTTC. Its protein product is CASSLGGGREQYF.

This sequence joins TRBV7-2 and TRBJ1-1; no firm D call. This CDR3 is 16 amino acids long. Between the trimmed V and J ends, which lost 5 bases and 2 bases, there was a span of 18 bases. CDR1 SGHTA and CDR2 FQGNSA come from the germline V gene. The CDR3 coding sequence is TGTGCCAGCAGCCCGTTTTTTCGGGGTTCTAACACTGAAGCTTTCTTT. Translation gives CASSPFFRGSNTEAFF.

The rearrangement links TRBV10-1 to TRBJ1-5; 7 nucleotides line up with TRBD1. This CDR3 is 14 amino acids long. Germline loops: CDR1 WNHNN, CDR2 SYGVQD (reference sequence). The trim removed 6 bases at V and 7 bases at J, leaving 9 bases unmatched. In nucleotides, the CDR3 is TGCGCCAGCAGCCTGGACAGGAGTCCCCAGCCCCAGCATTTT. Residues: CASSLDRSPQPQHF.

This chain links TRBV6-5 with TRBJ2-7; 10 bases agree with TRBD1. V gave up 6 bases and J gave up 2 bases; unmatched junction bases: 4. CDR3 length equals 14 residues. Germline V gene sequence: CDR1 MNHEY, CDR2 SVGAGI. As DNA, the CDR3 is TGTGCCAGCAGATGGGACAGGGGCGCCTACGAGCAGTACTTC. Translated: CASRWDRGAYEQYF.

The V and J genes are TRBV3-1 (or the pseudogene TRBV3-2) and TRBJ1-3; unclear D gene. The CDR3 has 16 amino acids. Trimming shortened V by 1 base and J by 2 bases, and 12 bases separated the two germline ends. The germline CDR1 and CDR2 sequences are LGHDT and YNNKEL (reference sequence). The CDR3 region has the DNA TGTGCCAGCAGCCAAGGAACTATTAGGCCTGGAAACACCATATATTTT. This codes for CASSQGTIRPGNTIYF.

The genes are TRBV6-5 and TRBJ1-1; TRBD1 is a possible D gene (6 bases). Between the trimmed V and J ends, which lost 5 bases and 0 bases, there was a span of 13 bases. Germline values: CDR1 MNHEY, CDR2 SVGAGI. The CDR3 loop spans 15 amino acids. CDR3 sequence (DNA): TGTGCCAGCAGTACAAGACAGGCCCTGAACACTGAAGCTTTCTTT. It specifies CASSTRQALNTEAFF.

This clone was detected a few times. This chain connects TRBV6-6 to TRBJ2-7; 7 bases match TRBD1. This CDR3 is 15 amino acids long. The junction had 4 bases not matched to a gene; V was cut back by 2 bases and J by 0 bases. Germline CDR1 MNHNY, CDR2 SVGAGI (reference sequence). The CDR3 bases are TGTGCCAGCAGTTACGACAGGGTGGGCTCCTACGAGCAGTACTTC. Its translation: CASSYDRVGSYEQYF.

This chain connects TRBV7-3 to TRBJ1-1, with D unclear. Germline V gene lookup returns CDR1 SGHTA and CDR2 FQGTGA. Trimming cost V 0 bases and J 7 bases, with 9 bases left between them. The CDR3 spans 13 residues. The CDR3 region has the DNA TGTGCCAGCAGCTTAACATGGGAGGGTGAAGCTTTCTTT. Encoded protein: CASSLTWEGEAFF. The entire variable domain, with the rest obtained from reference TRBV7-3 and TRBJ1-1, is as follows: GAGVSQTPSNKVTEKGKYVELRCDPISGHTALYWYRQSLGQGPEFLIYFQGTGAADDSGLPNDRFFAVRPEGSVSTLKIQRTERGDSAVYLCASSLTWEGEAFFGQGTRLTVV.

The gene calls are TRBV11-2 and TRBJ2-7, with TRBD2 matching 13 bases. The CDR3 loop spans 16 amino acids. V was clipped by 4 bases and J by 4 bases; unmatched bases: 7. The germline gives CDR1 SGHAT, CDR2 FQNNGV. The CDR3 reads CASSSRTSGGTYEQYF. CDR3 sequence (DNA): TGTGCCAGCAGCTCACGGACTAGCGGGGGTACTTACGAGCAGTACTTC.

The chain links TRBV6-5 to TRBJ2-1, with D perhaps TRBD2 (7 bases). The germline CDR1 and CDR2 sequences are MNHEY and SVGAGI. Trimming left V 2 bases short and J 6 bases short, with 17 bases between. The CDR3 extends over 16 amino acids. CDR3 coding DNA: TGTGCCAGCAGTTACCTTACGGGGGGCGCGGGCAATGAGCAGTTCTTC. Protein sequence: CASSYLTGGAGNEQFF.

The J gene is TRBJ2-7, the V gene TRBV7-8; the match to TRBD1 covers 9 bases. The J segment lost 5 bases and the V segment lost 0 bases, leaving 8 bases of the junction unmatched. Germline CDR1 reads SGHVS; CDR2 reads FQNEAQ. CDR3 length equals 16 residues. The CDR3 is CASSLAVWDRVNEQYF. The CDR3 DNA sequence: TGTGCCAGCAGCTTAGCGGTTTGGGACAGGGTCAACGAGCAGTACTTC.

The V call is TRBV4-1, the J call TRBJ1-3; no clear D gene. The V gene's germline CDR1 is MGHRA and CDR2 YSYEKL. The CDR3 spans 14 residues. V lost 3 bases to trimming and J lost 4 bases, with 10 bases between them. CDR3 in DNA: TGCGCCAGCAGCCAGCCGGTGAGAGGAAACACCATATATTTT. Amino acids: CASSQPVRGNTIYF.

V is TRBV6-5 and J is TRBJ1-2; no clear D. The CDR3 loop spans 13 amino acids. Deletions cut 0 bases from V and 7 bases from J, with 9 bases between. Germline-derived CDR1 and CDR2 are MNHEY and SVGAGI. The CDR3 is CASSYSRGVGYTF. The CDR3 DNA reads TGTGCCAGCAGTTACTCGAGAGGAGTTGGCTACACCTTC.

The chain carries TRBV7-9 and TRBJ2-1; 12 positions match TRBD2. Losses at the gene ends were 5 bases for V and 7 bases for J; bases not matched to a gene: 6. The CDR3 runs to 15 residues. Germline V gives CDR1 SEHNR, CDR2 FQNEAQ (reference sequence). The CDR3 spells CASSPTSGSWNEQFF. CDR3 DNA sequence: TGTGCCAGCAGCCCGACTAGCGGGAGTTGGAATGAGCAGTTCTTC. Supplemented by reference TRBV7-9 and TRBJ2-1, the full variable domain reads DTGVSQNPRHKITKRGQNVTFRCDPISEHNRLYWYRQTLGQGPEFLTYFQNEAQLEKSRLLSDRFSAERPKGSFSTLEIQRTEQGDSAMYLCASSPTSGSWNEQFFGPGTRLTVL.

The chain links TRBV6-2 or TRBV6-3 to TRBJ1-2, with unresolved D. CDR1 and CDR2 from the germline V gene are MNHEY and SVGEGT. This CDR3 contains 14 residues. Trimming pared 0 bases from V and 8 bases from J, leaving 13 bases between. The CDR3 reads CASSYSYSSGGYTF. The CDR3 bases are TGTGCCAGCAGTTACTCGTACAGTTCTGGAGGCTACACCTTC.

J is TRBJ2-1 and V is TRBV1; TRBD2 reflects the table's D call only, with no check against the DNA. TRBV1 is tagged as a pseudogene. This CDR3 region has 16 residues. The CDR3, as DNA: TGCACCAGCAGCCGACCCCCGGGACTAGCGGTCGATGAGCAGTTCTTC. Its translation: CTSSRPPGLAVDEQFF.

V gene TRBV7-2 combines with J gene TRBJ2-3; 8 positions match TRBD1. CDR1 is SGHTA, CDR2 FQGNSA, per germline. Unmatched junction bases numbered 11, after V lost 5 bases and J lost 4 bases. CDR3 length: 16 residues. This CDR3 reads CASSPWDRPGADTQYF. CDR3 sequence (DNA): TGTGCCAGCAGCCCATGGGACAGGCCGGGGGCAGATACGCAGTATTTT.

This sequence joins TRBV11-2 and TRBJ2-1, with D perhaps matching TRBD1 (5 bases). Trimming shortened V by 1 base and J by 6 bases, and 10 bases separated the two germline ends. Per germline, CDR1 SGHAT and CDR2 FQNNGV. The CDR3 runs to 14 residues. The CDR3 protein is CASSLGSRANEQFF. As DNA, the CDR3 is TGTGCCAGCAGCTTAGGATCCAGGGCCAATGAGCAGTTCTTC.

The chain joins TRBV14 to TRBJ2-7, with TRBD1 identical over 10 bases. The CDR3 sequence is 18 residues long. CDR1 and CDR2 from the germline V gene are SGHDN and FVKESK. With 6 bases clipped from V and 4 bases from J, the junction kept 18 bases outside the gene matches. This CDR3 reads CASSPTRFDRGLGYEQYF. The CDR3 bases are TGTGCCAGCAGTCCCACCCGATTCGACAGGGGGCTTGGGTACGAGCAGTACTTC.

The chain links TRBV5-1 to TRBJ1-1; D gene uncertain. The CDR3 is 13 residues long. The ends were cut back, 5 bases at V and 6 bases at J, with 14 bases in the middle. The germline gives CDR1 SGHRS, CDR2 YFSETQ. The CDR3 coding sequence is TGCGCCAGCAGTTTGAGAGGGCCCCCTGAAGCTTTCTTT. Protein sequence: CASSLRGPPEAFF. The whole variable domain, filled in from reference TRBV5-1 and TRBJ1-1, reads KAGVTQTPRYLIKTRGQQVTLSCSPISGHRSVSWYQQTPGQGLQFLFEYFSETQRNKGNFPGRFSGRQFSNSRSEMNVSTLELGDSALYLCASSLRGPPEAFFGQGTRLTVV.

This chain connects TRBV28 to TRBJ2-1; 12 bases fit TRBD2. The CDR3 is 15 amino acids. J was trimmed by 6 bases and V by 6 bases; bases with no gene match: 6. The V gene's germline CDR1 is MDHEN and CDR2 SYDVKM. The CDR3 nucleotides read TGTGCCAGCAGCAAGGGACTAGCGGGTCGCAATGAGCAGTTCTTC. This sequence encodes CASSKGLAGRNEQFF.

J is TRBJ2-3 and V is TRBV27; 16 bases match TRBD2. Germline V gene sequence: CDR1 MNHEY, CDR2 SMNVEV (reference sequence). With V trimmed by 3 bases and J by 0 bases, 6 bases remained unmatched. This CDR3 is 19 amino acids long. CDR3 amino acids: CASSFLGLAGGSSTDTQYF. The CDR3 DNA sequence: TGTGCCAGCAGTTTCTTGGGACTAGCGGGAGGGTCTAGCACAGATACGCAGTATTTT.

The J gene is TRBJ2-3, the V gene TRBV19, with TRBD2 matching over 8 bases. The length of the CDR3 is 16 residues. J gave up 1 base and V 4 bases, and 7 bases lay outside the gene matches. Germline V gene lookup returns CDR1 LNHDA and CDR2 SQIVND (reference sequence). The CDR3: CASSNGLAEGTDTQYF. CDR3 coding DNA: TGTGCCAGTAGTAATGGACTAGCCGAGGGCACAGATACGCAGTATTTT.

This chain links TRBV15 with TRBJ2-1; 8 bases map to TRBD1. With 5 bases clipped from V and 0 bases from J, the junction kept 6 bases outside the gene matches. CDR3 size: 16 residues. Per the germline V gene, CDR1 is LNHNV and CDR2 is YYDKDF (reference sequence). CDR3 nucleotide sequence: TGTGCCACCAGCTCCCGGACAGGGAGCTCCTACAATGAGCAGTTCTTC. It specifies CATSSRTGSSYNEQFF.